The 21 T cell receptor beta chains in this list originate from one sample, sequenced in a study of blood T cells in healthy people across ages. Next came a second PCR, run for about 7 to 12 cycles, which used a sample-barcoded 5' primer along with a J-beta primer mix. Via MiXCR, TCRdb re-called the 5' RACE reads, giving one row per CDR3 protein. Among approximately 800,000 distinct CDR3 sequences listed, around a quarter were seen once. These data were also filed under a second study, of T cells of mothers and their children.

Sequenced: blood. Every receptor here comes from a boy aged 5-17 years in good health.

Written as DNA, the CDR3 is TGTGCCAGCAGCCCGCTGGGGGGACTAGAGTCGGCGGAGACCCAGTACTTC. It codes for CASSPLGGLESAETQYF. The chain is built from TRBV14 and TRBJ2-5, with 8 bases aligning to TRBD2. Trimming removed 4 bases from V and 5 bases from J; junction bases left unmatched: 15. CDR1 is SGHDN, CDR2 FVKESK, per germline. This CDR3 spans 17 amino acids.

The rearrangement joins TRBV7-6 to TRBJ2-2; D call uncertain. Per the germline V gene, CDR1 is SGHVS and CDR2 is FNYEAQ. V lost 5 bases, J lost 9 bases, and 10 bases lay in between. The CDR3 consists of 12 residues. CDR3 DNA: TGTGCCAGCAGCCCCGCGGTGAGGGAGCTGTTTTTT. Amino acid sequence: CASSPAVRELFF.

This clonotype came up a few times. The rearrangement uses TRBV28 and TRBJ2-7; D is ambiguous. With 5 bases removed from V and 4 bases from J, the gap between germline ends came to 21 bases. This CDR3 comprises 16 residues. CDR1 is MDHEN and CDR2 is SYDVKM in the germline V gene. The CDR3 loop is CASSPGRTPFSYEQYF. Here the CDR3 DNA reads TGTGCCAGCAGTCCGGGCAGGACCCCTTTCAGTTACGAGCAGTACTTC.

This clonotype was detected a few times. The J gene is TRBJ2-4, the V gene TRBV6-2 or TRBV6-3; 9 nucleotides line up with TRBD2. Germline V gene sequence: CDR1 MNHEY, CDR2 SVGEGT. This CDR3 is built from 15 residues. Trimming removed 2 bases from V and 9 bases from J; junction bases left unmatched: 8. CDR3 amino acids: CASSYPSSAGGIQYF. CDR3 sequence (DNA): TGTGCCAGCAGTTACCCGTCCTCAGCGGGAGGCATTCAGTACTTC.

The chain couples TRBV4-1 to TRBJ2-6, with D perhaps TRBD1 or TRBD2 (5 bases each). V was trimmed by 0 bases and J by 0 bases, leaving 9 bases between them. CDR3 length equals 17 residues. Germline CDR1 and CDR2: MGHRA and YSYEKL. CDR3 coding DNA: TGCGCCAGCAGCCAAGACGGGGCCAACTCTGGGGCCAACGTCCTGACTTTC. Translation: CASSQDGANSGANVLTF.

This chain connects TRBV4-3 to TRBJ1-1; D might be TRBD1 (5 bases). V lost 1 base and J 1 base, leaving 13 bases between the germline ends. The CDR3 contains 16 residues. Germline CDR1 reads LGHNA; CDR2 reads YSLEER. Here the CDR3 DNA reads TGCGCCAGCAGCCAAGCCCTGGGACGGGGGAACACTGAAGCTTTCTTT. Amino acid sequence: CASSQALGRGNTEAFF.

The CDR3 protein is CASREASGGPLEQFF. CDR3 bases: TGTGCCAGCAGGGAGGCTAGCGGGGGCCCCCTGGAGCAGTTCTTC. This chain connects TRBV2 to TRBJ2-5, with 10 bases that match TRBD2. The closer fit of TRBJ2-1 to the DNA end suggests the J call may be wrong. The CDR3 has 15 residues. Germline loops: CDR1 SNHLY, CDR2 FYNNEI.

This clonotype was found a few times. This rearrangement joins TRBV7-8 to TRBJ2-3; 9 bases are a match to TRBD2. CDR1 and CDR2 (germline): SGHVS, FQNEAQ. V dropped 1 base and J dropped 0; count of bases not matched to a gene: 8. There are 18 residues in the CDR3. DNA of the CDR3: TGTGCCAGCAGCTTAGGAATGGCACTAGCGGGTAGCACAGATACGCAGTATTTT. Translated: CASSLGMALAGSTDTQYF.

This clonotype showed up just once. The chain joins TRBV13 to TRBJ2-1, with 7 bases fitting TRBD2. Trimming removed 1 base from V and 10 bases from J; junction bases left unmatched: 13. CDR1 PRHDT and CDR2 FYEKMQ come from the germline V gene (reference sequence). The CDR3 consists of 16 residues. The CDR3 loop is CASSLEASGGVREQFF. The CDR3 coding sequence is TGTGCCAGCAGCTTAGAGGCTAGCGGAGGGGTACGGGAGCAGTTCTTC.

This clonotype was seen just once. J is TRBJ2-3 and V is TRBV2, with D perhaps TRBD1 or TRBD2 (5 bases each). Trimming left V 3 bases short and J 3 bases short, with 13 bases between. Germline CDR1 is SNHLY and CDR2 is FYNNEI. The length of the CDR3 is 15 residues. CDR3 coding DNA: TGTGCCAGCAGTGATCCCAGGGACCCAACAGATACGCAGTATTTT. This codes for CASSDPRDPTDTQYF.

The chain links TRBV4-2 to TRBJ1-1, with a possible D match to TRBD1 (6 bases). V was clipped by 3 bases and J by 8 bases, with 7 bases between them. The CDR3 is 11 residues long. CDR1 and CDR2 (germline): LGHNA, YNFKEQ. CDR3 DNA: TGTGCCAGCAGCCACGGACAGGAAGCTTTCTTT. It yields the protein CASSHGQEAFF.

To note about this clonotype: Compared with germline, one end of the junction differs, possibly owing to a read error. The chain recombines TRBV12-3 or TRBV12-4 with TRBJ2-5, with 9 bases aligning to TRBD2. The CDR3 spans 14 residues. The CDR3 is CASRLAGVGETQYF. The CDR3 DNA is TGTGCCAGCAGGTTAGCGGGAGTCGGGGAGACCCAGTACTTC.

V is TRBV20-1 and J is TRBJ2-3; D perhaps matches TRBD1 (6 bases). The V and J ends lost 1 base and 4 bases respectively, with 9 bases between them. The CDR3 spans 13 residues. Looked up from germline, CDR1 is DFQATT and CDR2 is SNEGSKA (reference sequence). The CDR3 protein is CSARGTGSDTQYF. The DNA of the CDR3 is TGCAGTGCTAGAGGTACAGGGTCAGATACGCAGTATTTT.

The CDR3 region has the DNA TGTGCCAGCAGCCAAGATATAGGGATTCTCTCTGGCTACACCTTC. Translating it yields CASSQDIGILSGYTF. The rearrangement links TRBV3-1 to TRBJ1-2; D is ambiguous. Germline loops: CDR1 LGHDT, CDR2 YNNKEL (reference sequence). Trimming removed 0 bases from V and 7 bases from J, with 15 bases in between. CDR3 length: 15 amino acids.

The CDR3 DNA reads as TGTGCCAGCACTTTGGCCCGGGTCGGCCTTAATGAAAAACTGTTTTTT. The encoded protein is CASTLARVGLNEKLFF. The genes are TRBV28 and TRBJ1-4, with unresolved D. The germline V gene has CDR1 MDHEN and CDR2 SYDVKM. This CDR3 has 16 residues. The V end lost 7 bases, the J end lost 4 bases, and 19 bases lay between the germline ends.

The CDR3 bases are TGTGCCAGCAGGTCGGACTTGAACACCGGGGAGCTGTTTTTT. Translation gives CASRSDLNTGELFF. The V call is TRBV12-3 or TRBV12-4, the J call TRBJ2-2; tentative D call: TRBD2 (5 bases). V dropped 6 bases and J dropped 1 base, with 9 bases sitting between them. The CDR3 spans 14 residues.

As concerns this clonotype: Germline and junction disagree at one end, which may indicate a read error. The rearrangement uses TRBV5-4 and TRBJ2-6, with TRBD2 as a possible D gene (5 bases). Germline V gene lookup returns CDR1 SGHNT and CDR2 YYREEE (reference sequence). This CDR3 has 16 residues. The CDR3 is CASSLDWFSGANVLTF. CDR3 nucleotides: TGTGCCAGCAGTTTGGACTGGTTCTCTGGGGCCAACGTCCTGACTTTC. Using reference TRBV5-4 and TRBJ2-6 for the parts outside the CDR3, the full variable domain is ETGVTQSPTHLIKTRGQQVTLRCSSQSGHNTVSWYQQALGQGPQFIFQYYREEENGRGNFPPRFSGLQFPNYSSELNVNALELDDSALYLCASSLDWFSGANVLTFGAGSRLTVL.

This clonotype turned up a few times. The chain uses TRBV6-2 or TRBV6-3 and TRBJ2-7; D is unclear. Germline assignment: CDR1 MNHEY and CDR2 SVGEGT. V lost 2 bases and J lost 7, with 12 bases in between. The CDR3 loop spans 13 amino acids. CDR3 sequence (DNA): TGTGCCAGCAGTTACCGACTGCCTTTTGAGCAGTACTTC. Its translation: CASSYRLPFEQYF.

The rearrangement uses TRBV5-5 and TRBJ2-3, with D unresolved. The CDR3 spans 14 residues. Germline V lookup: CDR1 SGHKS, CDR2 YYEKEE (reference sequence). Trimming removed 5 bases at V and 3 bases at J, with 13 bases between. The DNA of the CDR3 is TGTGCCAGCAGAGTATTGGGTCCTACAGATACGCAGTATTTT. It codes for CASRVLGPTDTQYF. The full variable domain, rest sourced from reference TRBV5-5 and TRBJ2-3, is DAGVTQSPTHLIKTRGQQVTLRCSPISGHKSVSWYQQVLGQGPQFIFQYYEKEERGRGNFPDRFSARQFPNYSSELNVNALLLGDSALYLCASRVLGPTDTQYFGPGTRLTVL.

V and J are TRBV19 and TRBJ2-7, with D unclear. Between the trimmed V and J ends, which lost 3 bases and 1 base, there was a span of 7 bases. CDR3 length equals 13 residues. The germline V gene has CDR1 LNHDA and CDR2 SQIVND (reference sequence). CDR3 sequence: CASSITGSYEQYF. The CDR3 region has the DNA TGTGCCAGTAGTATTACCGGTTCCTACGAGCAGTACTTC. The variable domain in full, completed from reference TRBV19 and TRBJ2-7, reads DGGITQSPKYLFRKEGQNVTLSCEQNLNHDAMYWYRQDPGQGLRLIYYSQIVNDFQKGDIAEGYSVSREKKESFPLTVTSAQKNPTAFYLCASSITGSYEQYFGPGTRLTVT.

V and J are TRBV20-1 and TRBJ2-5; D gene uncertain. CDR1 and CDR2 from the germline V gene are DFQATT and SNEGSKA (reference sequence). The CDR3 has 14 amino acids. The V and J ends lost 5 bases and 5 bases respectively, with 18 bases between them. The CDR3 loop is CSAPREGPWETQYF. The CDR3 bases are TGCAGTGCTCCCCGAGAAGGACCGTGGGAGACCCAGTACTTC.